One and the same sample provided the 28 T cell receptor beta chains below, sequenced in a study of OX40 agonist ivuxolimab in advanced cancers. Sequencing was performed with immunoSEQ multiplex PCR; in TCRdb, only in-frame clones are kept and a portion is missing. The table lists 90,000 or so clones, 80% to 90% of them singletons, with roughly 1.5% in the top ten. The sequenced sample was CD4+ or CD8+ T cells sorted from blood, obtained in a trial of the OX40 agonist ivuxolimab. The receptor source for this set is an adult with an advanced solid tumor such as melanoma, head and neck, liver or kidney cancer.

V is TRBV5-5 and J is TRBJ1-6, with 8 bases aligning to TRBD1. J lost 5 bases, V lost 4 bases, and 8 bases had no gene match. The CDR3 has 16 amino acids. Per the germline V gene, CDR1 is SGHKS and CDR2 is YYEKEE (reference sequence). CDR3 residues: CASSVQTGANNSPLHF. Here the CDR3 DNA reads TGTGCCAGCAGCGTACAGACAGGGGCCAATAATTCACCCCTCCACTTT.

The chain links TRBV11-2 to TRBJ2-2; TRBD2 matches at 8 bases. V was pared by 6 bases and J by 5 bases, with 11 bases of the junction left unmatched. This CDR3 is built from 16 residues. Germline V gene sequence: CDR1 SGHAT, CDR2 FQNNGV. DNA for the CDR3: TGTGCCAGCAGAGTTCCCGGGACTAGATCGACCGGGGAGCTGTTTTTT. This sequence encodes CASRVPGTRSTGELFF.

This chain connects TRBV14 to TRBJ1-4, with D unresolved. Germline lookup yields CDR1 SGHDN and CDR2 FVKESK. CDR3 length: 12 residues. The V end was cut by 2 bases, the J end by 7 bases, with 5 bases between. DNA for the CDR3: TGTGCCAGCAGCCAATTTCGTGAAAAACTGTTTTTT. Its translation: CASSQFREKLFF.

The V and J genes are TRBV7-2 and TRBJ2-5, with no clear D. The CDR3 consists of 13 residues. Germline CDR1 SGHTA, CDR2 FQGNSA. V shed 2 bases and J shed 5 bases, with 9 bases lying between them. This CDR3 is CASSLQVPETQYF. DNA of the CDR3: TGTGCCAGCAGCTTACAGGTACCGGAGACCCAGTACTTC.

This sequence joins TRBV28 and TRBJ2-7; the D gene is possibly TRBD2 (6 bases). Germline assignment: CDR1 MDHEN and CDR2 SYDVKM. The CDR3 has 14 amino acids. V lost 2 bases and J lost 3, with 11 bases in between. The DNA for the CDR3 is TGTGCCAGCAGTTTACCGACTAGTGGCTACGAGCAGTACTTC. The encoded protein is CASSLPTSGYEQYF.

This clone was detected once. The chain joins TRBV2 to TRBJ1-5; 12 nucleotides agree with TRBD1. The CDR3 sequence is 15 residues long. In germline, CDR1 is SNHLY, CDR2 FYNNEI. V trimming: 5 bases; J trimming: 6 bases; junction bases outside the gene matches: 5. DNA of the CDR3: TGTGCCAGCAGTTTCGGGACAGGGGGCGGTCAGCCCCAGCATTTT. Residues: CASSFGTGGGQPQHF.

This rearrangement joins TRBV5-1 to TRBJ2-1; D might be TRBD1 or TRBD2, each matching 5 bases. Deletions cut 5 bases from V and 2 bases from J, with 20 bases between. This CDR3 is 17 amino acids long. Germline CDR1 is SGHRS and CDR2 is YFSETQ. CDR3 DNA: TGCGCCAGCAGGTTCTCTATCCGGGACGAAACCTACAATGAGCAGTTCTTC. This encodes CASRFSIRDETYNEQFF. The variable domain in full, with the rest retrieved from reference TRBV5-1 and TRBJ2-1, is KAGVTQTPRYLIKTRGQQVTLSCSPISGHRSVSWYQQTPGQGLQFLFEYFSETQRNKGNFPGRFSGRQFSNSRSEMNVSTLELGDSALYLCASRFSIRDETYNEQFFGPGTRLTVL.

The V call is TRBV30, the J call TRBJ1-6; D may be TRBD1 (5 bases). This CDR3 spans 14 amino acids. V was clipped by 0 bases and J by 7 bases, with 10 bases between them. CDR1 and CDR2 from the germline V gene are GTSNPN and SVGIG (reference sequence). CDR3 sequence (DNA): TGTGCCTGGAGTGTCAGGGATCGCAATTCACCCCTCCACTTT. Translated, it gives CAWSVRDRNSPLHF.

This chain connects TRBV4-2 to TRBJ2-7; D is uncertain. V gave up 5 bases and J gave up 0 bases, with 11 bases separating them. CDR1 is LGHNA and CDR2 is YNFKEQ in the germline V gene. This CDR3 spans 14 amino acids. The CDR3 bases are TGTGCCAGCAGCGCAGGACCTTTCTCCTACGAGCAGTACTTC. Encoded protein: CASSAGPFSYEQYF.

The rearrangement links TRBV9 to TRBJ1-2; D ambiguous. The germline V and J ends were trimmed by 2 bases and 2 bases, with 4 bases remaining between them. This CDR3 spans 12 amino acids. The V gene's germline CDR1 is SGDLS and CDR2 YYNGEE. The CDR3 region has the DNA TGTGCCAGCAGCGTGATGAACTATGGCTACACCTTC. It encodes CASSVMNYGYTF. Full variable domain (outside the CDR3, taken from reference TRBV9 and TRBJ1-2): DSGVTQTPKHLITATGQRVTLRCSPRSGDLSVYWYQQSLDQGLQFLIQYYNGEERAKGNILERFSAQQFPDLHSELNLSSLELGDSALYFCASSVMNYGYTFGSGTRLTVV.

The CDR3 sequence: CASSAPSGTEQYF. The CDR3 DNA sequence: TGTGCCAGCAGCGCCCCTTCAGGGACCGAGCAGTACTTC. V gene TRBV9 combines with J gene TRBJ2-7; perhaps D is TRBD1 or TRBD2 (5 bases each). CDR3 size: 13 residues. Germline loops: CDR1 SGDLS, CDR2 YYNGEE. Trimming removed 3 bases at V and 6 bases at J, with 13 bases between.

The table lists this clone with a count of one. V and J are TRBV15 and TRBJ1-1; TRBD1 aligns across 7 bases. The CDR3 is 12 residues long. The V gene's germline CDR1 is LNHNV and CDR2 YYDKDF (reference sequence). Unmatched junction bases numbered 2, after V lost 7 bases and J lost 3 bases. CDR3 nucleotides: TGTGCCACCAACAGGGGATACACTGAAGCTTTCTTT. Residues: CATNRGYTEAFF.

The genes are TRBV6-6 and TRBJ2-2; 9 bases line up with TRBD2. CDR1 is MNHNY and CDR2 is SVGAGI in the germline V gene (reference sequence). Losses at the gene ends were 1 base for V and 2 bases for J; bases not matched to a gene: 2. CDR3 length equals 16 residues. CDR3 nucleotides: TGTGCCAGCAGTTACTTTAGCGGGGGTAACACCGGGGAGCTGTTTTTT. Translated, it gives CASSYFSGGNTGELFF.

This chain connects TRBV2 to TRBJ2-1, with TRBD1 matching 9 bases. Trimming cost V 4 bases and J 4 bases; bases outside gene matches: 2. The CDR3 contains 14 residues. From germline, CDR1 is SNHLY and CDR2 FYNNEI. The CDR3 DNA reads TGTGCCAGCAGTGGGGACAGGGCATACAATGAGCAGTTCTTC. It specifies CASSGDRAYNEQFF.

This chain connects TRBV7-2 to TRBJ1-1, with D unresolved. The CDR3 is made up of 15 amino acids. V was clipped by 3 bases and J by 1 base, with 12 bases between them. Germline V gene data show CDR1 as SGHTA and CDR2 as FQGNSA. The CDR3 spells CASSFPLTGNTEAFF. CDR3 in DNA: TGTGCCAGCAGCTTCCCGCTGACGGGGAACACTGAAGCTTTCTTT.

V is TRBV27 and J is TRBJ1-5; the match to TRBD1 covers 10 bases. Germline values: CDR1 MNHEY, CDR2 SMNVEV (reference sequence). Trimming removed 4 bases from V and 4 bases from J; junction bases left unmatched: 1. This CDR3 region has 14 residues. CDR3 bases: TGTGCCAGCAGTTCGGGACAGGGGAATCAGCCCCAGCATTTT. Encoded protein: CASSSGQGNQPQHF.

The table lists this clone with a few counts. The chain couples TRBV19 to TRBJ1-1; D gene uncertain. V lost 4 bases and J lost 0, with 3 bases in between. The CDR3 contains 12 residues. Germline CDR1 reads LNHDA; CDR2 reads SQIVND (reference sequence). CDR3 coding DNA: TGTGCCAGTAGTACCCTGAACACTGAAGCTTTCTTT. Its protein product is CASSTLNTEAFF.

By proportion, this clone is medium-sized. The chain joins TRBV5-4 to TRBJ1-1; D is uncertain. The CDR3 has 15 residues. Germline CDR1 SGHNT, CDR2 YYREEE (reference sequence). Trimming cost V 1 base and J 0 bases, with 10 bases left between them. CDR3 protein: CASSLPGGMNTEAFF. In DNA, the CDR3 is TGTGCCAGCAGCTTGCCTGGCGGCATGAACACTGAAGCTTTCTTT.

The chain links TRBV2 to TRBJ1-5, with a possible D match to TRBD1 (5 bases). The CDR3 has 15 amino acids. V was cut by 2 bases and J by 0 bases, with 8 bases left in between. Germline V gives CDR1 SNHLY, CDR2 FYNNEI. CDR3 residues: CASSERGDSNQPQHF. The CDR3 bases are TGTGCCAGCAGTGAACGGGGGGATAGCAATCAGCCCCAGCATTTT.

The rearrangement joins TRBV5-1 to TRBJ1-1; TRBD1 might be the D (5 bases). Trimming stripped 3 bases from V and 0 bases from J, with 18 bases between. The V gene's germline CDR1 is SGHRS and CDR2 YFSETQ. The CDR3 sequence is 17 residues long. This CDR3 is CASSSRGERGLNTEAFF. The CDR3 DNA reads as TGCGCCAGCAGCTCCCGAGGGGAGAGGGGCTTGAACACTGAAGCTTTCTTT.

This chain links TRBV9 with TRBJ1-6; tentative D call: TRBD1 (6 bases). Germline values: CDR1 SGDLS, CDR2 YYNGEE. Trimming shortened V by 5 bases and J by 7 bases, and 10 bases separated the two germline ends. CDR3 length: 13 residues. The CDR3 coding sequence is TGTGCCAGCAGTTGGGACACCAATTCACCCCTCCACTTT. Its protein is CASSWDTNSPLHF.

The chain is built from TRBV6-1 and TRBJ1-1; 7 nucleotides align to TRBD1. Germline V gene lookup returns CDR1 MNHNS and CDR2 SASEGT. The CDR3 is 13 residues long. J gave up 7 bases and V 7 bases, and 9 bases lay outside the gene matches. This CDR3 reads CASTLGGTDEAFF. For the CDR3, the DNA is TGTGCCAGCACCCTAGGTGGGACAGATGAAGCTTTCTTT.

This rearrangement joins TRBV7-3 to TRBJ2-3; D could derive from TRBD1 or TRBD2 (5 bases each). The CDR3 is 16 residues long. The V end lost 2 bases, the J end lost 6 bases, and 18 bases lay between the germline ends. The V gene's germline CDR1 is SGHTA and CDR2 FQGTGA. CDR3 loop: CASSLGSGGPVDTQYF. The CDR3 DNA reads TGTGCCAGCAGCTTAGGATCTGGGGGACCCGTCGATACGCAGTATTTT.

The genes are TRBV18 and TRBJ2-7; 8 bases align to TRBD1. The germline V gene has CDR1 KGHSH and CDR2 LQKENI. The CDR3 contains 14 residues. V trimming: 0 bases; J trimming: 2 bases; junction bases outside the gene matches: 0. CDR3 DNA: TGTGCCAGCTCACCACCGACAGGGGCCTACGAGCAGTACTTC. It translates to CASSPPTGAYEQYF. The full variable domain, with the rest looked up from reference TRBV18 and TRBJ2-7, is NAGVMQNPRHLVRRRGQEARLRCSPMKGHSHVYWYRQLPEEGLKFMVYLQKENIIDESGMPKERFSAEFPKEGPSILRIQQVVRGDSAAYFCASSPPTGAYEQYFGPGTRLTVT.

The CDR3 reads CSVEFSTDTQYF. CDR3 sequence (DNA): TGCAGCGTTGAATTTAGCACAGATACGCAGTATTTT. The V call is TRBV29-1, the J call TRBJ2-3; unclear D gene. Germline-derived CDR1 and CDR2 are SQVTM and ANQGSEA. Trimming cost V 2 bases and J 0 bases, with 3 bases left between them. The CDR3 loop spans 12 amino acids.

The J gene is TRBJ2-3, the V gene TRBV9; 15 nucleotides line up with TRBD2. The CDR3 sequence is 18 residues long. The V segment lost 4 bases and the J segment 1 base; nucleotides outside the gene matches: 7. CDR1 and CDR2 (germline): SGDLS, YYNGEE. The CDR3 nucleotides read TGTGCCAGCAGCTCTGGGACTAGCGGGAGGATAGGCACAGATACGCAGTATTTT. Its translation is CASSSGTSGRIGTDTQYF.

The chain employs TRBV19 and TRBJ2-2; the D gene is possibly TRBD2 (6 bases). Germline CDR1 is LNHDA and CDR2 is SQIVND (reference sequence). This CDR3 spans 15 amino acids. V was trimmed by 9 bases and J by 0 bases, leaving 14 bases between them. CDR3 nucleotide sequence: TGTGCCAGCGAGGAGGGGTCAACGAACACCGGGGAGCTGTTTTTT. Translation: CASEEGSTNTGELFF. Full variable domain (remainder filled in from reference TRBV19 and TRBJ2-2): DGGITQSPKYLFRKEGQNVTLSCEQNLNHDAMYWYRQDPGQGLRLIYYSQIVNDFQKGDIAEGYSVSREKKESFPLTVTSAQKNPTAFYLCASEEGSTNTGELFFGEGSRLTVL.

This clone was observed once. The V and J genes are TRBV7-9 and TRBJ1-1; no clear D gene. Looked up from germline, CDR1 is SEHNR and CDR2 is FQNEAQ (reference sequence). Trimming removed 2 bases at V and 1 base at J, with 8 bases between. The CDR3 loop spans 14 amino acids. The CDR3 here is CASSLMSGNTEAFF. The CDR3 DNA is TGTGCCAGCAGCTTAATGTCAGGGAACACTGAAGCTTTCTTT.